Only a few counts were recorded for the clone carrying this TCR beta chain. Its cognate antigen is unknown. This record belongs to a study of CD8+ T cells in alopecia areata. Study conclusions and caveats: Sharing of TCRs across patients appeared less clear than in mice, possibly for HLA-related reasons. Normal skin's resident alphabeta T cells are also sequenced in scalp samples. Alopecia totalis/universalis scalp especially showed more expanded CD8+ clones than normal scalp.

Researchers picked out CD4+ and CD8+ T cells from PBMCs by sorting. This CDR3 has 15 amino acids. Trimming removed 3 bases from V and 6 bases from J; junction bases left unmatched: 7. The germline V gene has CDR1 SGHDT and CDR2 YYEEEE. RNA extraction was followed by reverse transcription into cDNA, which acted as the sequencing template. The method was immunoSEQ multiplex PCR; TCRdb's version includes in-frame clones alone and lacks a portion of them. The data show approximately 98,000 clones, 45% to 70% seen once. The rearrangement joins TRBV5-6 to TRBJ1-5; 9 bases agree with TRBD1. What was sequenced was CD8+ T cells sorted from blood. This sequence was found in a human donor in good health. The CDR3 region is CASSWGQGEAQPQHF. CDR3 coding DNA: TGTGCCAGCAGCTGGGGACAGGGTGAGGCTCAGCCCCAGCATTTT.